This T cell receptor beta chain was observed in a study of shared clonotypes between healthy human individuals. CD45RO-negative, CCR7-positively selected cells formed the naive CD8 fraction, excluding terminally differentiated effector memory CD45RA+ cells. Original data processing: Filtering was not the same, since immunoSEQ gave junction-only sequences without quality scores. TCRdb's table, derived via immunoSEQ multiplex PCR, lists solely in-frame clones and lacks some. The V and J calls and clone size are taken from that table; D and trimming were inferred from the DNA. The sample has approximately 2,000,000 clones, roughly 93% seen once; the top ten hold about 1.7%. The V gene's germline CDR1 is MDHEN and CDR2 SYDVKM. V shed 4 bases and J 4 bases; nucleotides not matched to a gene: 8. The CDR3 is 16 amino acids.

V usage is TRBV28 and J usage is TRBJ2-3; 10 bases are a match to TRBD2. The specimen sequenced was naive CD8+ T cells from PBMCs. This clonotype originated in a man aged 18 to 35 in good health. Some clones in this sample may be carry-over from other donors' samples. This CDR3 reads CASSSLTSGRSDTQYF. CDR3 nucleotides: TGTGCCAGCAGTTCGTTGACTAGCGGGCGATCAGATACGCAGTATTTT.